Sequencing of this T cell receptor beta chain was carried out in a study of cytomegalovirus exposure and HLA in healthy donors (dated by TCRdb to about 2017). Study-wide context: An earlier analysis of more than 550 of the donors reported about 300 Gb of sequence data and 117 million unique TCR beta sequences obtained from roughly 180 million T cells. Both class I and class II loci were covered by HLA typing, at four-digit resolution. An earlier analysis of 587 of the donors applied high-throughput TCR beta sequencing to assess whether each TCR beta V gene segment acted as functional or pseudogenic. A later analysis re-analyzed previously published TCR beta repertoires from approximately 670 donors and added high-resolution HLA genotyping to study TCR occurrence patterns. Alongside the repertoire data, information on donor age, sex, ethnicity and CMV serostatus was compiled. The study aimed to test whether signatures of past pathogen exposure could be identified by cataloging public T cell receptors. Roughly five DR-DQ haplotypes were handled as single units for association and clustering, since linkage in the cohort was strong. Every repertoire in the discovery cohort had been generated on one and the same sequencing platform. Typing coverage differed by locus: A, B, C, DRB1 and DQB1 were typed in about 629-640 donors, DQA1 in approximately 520, DPA1 in around 600, and DPB1 in 450 to 490. A later genetic analysis took genome-wide SNP genotypes for about three fifths of the 666 donors and used that subset as a discovery cohort. Among 300 to 500 genotyped donors of the cohort, an average of approximately 240,000 unique TCR beta nucleotide sequences was sequenced per donor, of which about 19% were non-productive. The study profiled the T cell repertoires of 500 to 800 subjects by immunosequencing and related them to cytomegalovirus serostatus. Rather than using new phenotypic data, the later analysis identified candidate immune exposures from TCR beta sequences and from how often those sequences occurred across donors. Approximately 310 gigabases of sequencing data and some 85 million unique TCR sequences were included in an early release covering over 600 HLA-typed donors. Of the roughly 400 genotyped donors, 70% to 90% were placed in the genetic ancestry cluster associated with self-reported Caucasian donors. High-throughput TCR immunosequencing, statistical association of individual TCRs with disease status, and machine learning were combined to predict cytomegalovirus infection status. In addition to the first cohort of 666 subjects, a separate validation cohort of 100 to 150 different subjects was used.

Findings and caveats that apply to the study as a whole: In a later genetic analysis, fewer N-insertions in productive TCRs were reported among donors in an Asian-associated ancestry cluster than the roughly 640-donor mean. In this cohort, only TCR beta chains were sequenced, and detectable features were limited by the absence of alpha or paired-chain data. A later analysis associated 17,000 or so TCR beta sequences with specific HLA alleles at a false discovery rate of 0.05. A later analysis found that TCR association rates varied across HLA loci, with DRB1 alleles showing the most associated TCRs and HLA-C alleles the fewest. In vitro tests confirmed that three of the cytomegalovirus-associated TCR beta chains recognize cytomegalovirus antigens. The study gave a list of 150 to 200 TCR beta chains associated with cytomegalovirus. The authors suggested that the approach could potentially be extended to other disease states and immunological phenotypes. Sequencing depth was assumed to be roughly uniform across donors in the presence/absence analyses, though that assumption may not hold. Some 15 rarely observed V segments, including chromosome 9 orphons, were excluded from the earlier analysis of about 610 of the donors because counts were too low. A group of highly shared sequence variants was considered likely to be a technical artifact of the sequencing pipeline. Strong co-occurrence of HLA alleles, especially DR and DQ, made assigning TCR associations to individual alleles difficult. CMV serostatus was the only immune exposure information available for the cohort. Correlated functional status among segregating V segments might be attributable to linkage disequilibrium, but an unknown experimental factor could not be ruled out. According to a later analysis, most CMV-associated TCR beta chains appeared to be HLA-restricted, and the HLA associations seemed to be driven largely by CMV exposure. HLA typing was unavailable for some donors at each locus, so association tests used only the typed subset. Several of the top co-occurrence clusters appeared to be linked to parvovirus B19, influenza, CMV and Epstein-Barr virus, according to a later analysis. Broadly in line with IMGT annotations, most TCR beta V segments showed up in productive rearrangements about 90% or about 30% of the time in an earlier analysis of several hundred of the donors. Because the 87-base-pair reads could not distinguish some IMGT-functional V segments, including TRBV6-2 and TRBV6-3, those segments were excluded. In a later analysis, HLA-associated TCR beta chains showed more clonal expansion and lower generation probabilities than non-associated chains that were equally common. A further reported finding was that TCR beta sequences accurately predicted the HLA-A and HLA-B alleles for most subjects in the first cohort. Most TCR sequences were observed very rarely across donors, whereas some public TCRs were present in many individuals. A later genetic analysis associated a missense DCLRE1C variant with V-gene and J-gene trimming of TCR beta chains, and an independent cohort replicated the association. The classifier was reported to diagnose cytomegalovirus status with high specificity and sensitivity in both the original and validation cohorts.

With regard to this clone: Its antigen remains unidentified.

The cohort consisted of 600 to 750 healthy bone marrow donors. At the time of sampling, every cohort member was nominally healthy, though immune exposures that went unrecorded were likely present. The donor tested CMV seropositive and was one of the 289 seropositive cohort members. Every donor gave a peripheral blood sample, and the peripheral blood mononuclear cells from that sample were used for TCR beta sequencing. The Qiagen DNeasy Blood Extraction Kit was used to extract genomic DNA from the blood cell samples. Trimming removed 3 bases from V and 3 bases from J, leaving 14 bases between the germline ends. Including the terminal cysteine and phenylalanine, the CDR3 comprises 14 residues. The retained sequence is limited to the CDR3, 42 bases, with the frame set at the first base. Per the germline V gene (reference sequence), GTSNPN is the CDR1 and SVGIG is the CDR2. Preparation of the library involved the immunoSEQ multiplex PCR assay. For the multiplex PCR, a mixture combining 60 forward primers for TCR Vbeta segments and 13 reverse primers for TCR Jbeta segments was used. A multiplex PCR assay on genomic DNA amplified the CDR3 region of rearranged TCR beta genes. The amplified TCR beta libraries were sequenced on the Illumina HiSeq System as 87-base-pair reads. For the original study's pipeline: A later analysis counted about 80 million unique TCR beta chains across the 666 repertoires, and roughly 11 million of these chains were shared by at least two donors. Raw reads were error-corrected and collapsed into unique sequences with a nearest-neighbor algorithm that merged closely related sequences to remove PCR and sequencing errors. V, D and J gene segments were assigned by aligning CDR3 sequences to IMGT reference sequences. For a sequence to be retained, at least a six-nucleotide match to both a V gene segment and a J gene segment was required. A rearrangement was called productive if the CDR3 had no stop codons and remained in frame with V and J, and every other rearrangement was called non-productive. CDR3 was defined by IMGT convention, running from the second conserved V-encoded cysteine to the conserved J-encoded phenylalanine. Sequences without an unambiguous match to a single V gene segment were excluded from the earlier analysis of approximately 600 of the donors. In an earlier analysis of a few hundred of the donors, V segments were called functional above 56.7% productive rearrangements and were called segregating when the between-donor standard deviation exceeded 5%. To diagnose cytomegalovirus status from the catalog of TCR beta chain sequences, a statistical classification framework was built. In a later analysis, TCR nucleotide sequences were compared against IMGT/GENE-DB human TR gene sequences so that V and J genes could be assigned. The TCRdist pipeline was used in a later analysis to assign CDR3 sequences and most-parsimonious VDJ recombination scenarios. A later analysis defined each TCR beta chain by its CDR3 amino acid sequence plus V-gene family, and excluded reads lacking a unique V-gene family. To address suspected cross-contamination and a sequencing artifact, a later analysis removed around 600 highly shared, low-generation-probability nucleotide sequences. A later analysis calculated a clonal expansion index for each public chain from normalized within-repertoire ranks of inferred template counts. Generation probabilities in a later analysis came from a VDJ recombination model fitted to out-of-frame rearrangements, and those results were checked against IGoR. In a later analysis, hypergeometric tests were used to score TCR-TCR, TCR-HLA and TCR-CMV co-occurrence, with a repertoire-size bias correction applied to TCR pairs. To estimate false discovery rates, a later analysis permuted the HLA or CMV assignments 20 times. In a later analysis, co-occurring TCRs were grouped using DBSCAN, with TCRdist sequence similarity added in when clustering inside HLA-allele-positive subsets. Repertoires with fewer than 30,000 or more than 120,000 public chains, plus five repertoires with anomalous nucleotide sharing, were excluded from co-occurrence clustering. This immuneACCESS table, as held by TCRdb, lists in-frame sequences with V and J called but not all clones. Of the missing ones, under half trace to an unresolved V gene in checked studies; the others have no known cause. Clonal size and the V and J genes are those of that table, whereas D and trimming came from the DNA. This sample's table contains about 67,000 clones. Together, the top ten hold about 5% of the sample.

The TCR was taken from a woman in her 40s in good health and CMV-seropositive. The rearrangement combines TRBV30 with TRBJ1-1, with the D segment identity uncertain. The source material was PBMCs. The bases are TGTGCCTGGAGCGGAAGGAGGGTGTACACTGAAGCTTTCTTT. Translated, it gives CAWSGRRVYTEAFF.